These T cell receptor beta chains were read from a single sample in a study of blood T cell repertoires in COVID-19. Clones were sequenced by immunoSEQ multiplex PCR, and TCRdb holds only the in-frame ones, with some missing. The data show 80,000 to 95,000 clones, approximately 90% seen once. Sequencing was carried out using peripheral blood. These receptor sequences come from a man aged 50 to 59 with active or convalescent COVID-19. Each CDR3 is given with its conserved first and last residue. Fields, in order: J gene, V gene, D gene, clone size, CDR3 length, CDR3 protein, CDR3 DNA. D genes are given only for firm matches. Size is stated for part of the rows, as once, few or many counts, or as a class when the clone is expanded.

j_gene: TRBJ1-1
v_gene: TRBV4-1
d_gene: TRBD1
abundance: .
len: 16
CDR3aa: CASSQEQGARGTEAFF
CDR3nt: TGCGCCAGCAGCCAAGAACAGGGGGCGCGGGGGACTGAAGCTTTCTTT

j_gene: TRBJ2-7
v_gene: TRBV2
d_gene: .
abundance: .
len: 14
CDR3aa: CASSEPLFSYEQYF
CDR3nt: TGTGCCAGCAGTGAACCCTTATTCTCCTACGAGCAGTACTTC

j_gene: TRBJ2-3
v_gene: TRBV18
d_gene: .
abundance: .
len: 14
CDR3aa: CASSPSGSPDTQYF
CDR3nt: TGTGCCAGCTCACCCTCGGGTTCTCCAGATACGCAGTATTTT

j_gene: TRBJ2-7
v_gene: TRBV14
d_gene: TRBD1
abundance: .
len: 20
CDR3aa: CASSQGGPGTGGLKRYEQYF
CDR3nt: TGTGCCAGCAGCCAAGGCGGGCCCGGGACAGGGGGCCTCAAGCGATACGAGCAGTACTTC

j_gene: TRBJ1-3
v_gene: TRBV29-1
d_gene: .
abundance: .
len: 16
CDR3aa: CSVEDASTSIGNTIYF
CDR3nt: TGCAGCGTTGAAGATGCTTCGACTTCTATTGGAAACACCATATATTTT

j_gene: TRBJ1-4
v_gene: TRBV19
d_gene: TRBD1
abundance: .
len: 13
CDR3aa: CASLGTANEKLFF
CDR3nt: TGTGCCAGTCTTGGGACAGCAAATGAAAAACTGTTTTTT

j_gene: TRBJ1-2
v_gene: TRBV30
d_gene: .
abundance: .
len: 13
CDR3aa: CAWSLGGGYGYTF
CDR3nt: TGTGCCTGGAGCCTCGGCGGTGGCTATGGCTACACCTTC

j_gene: TRBJ1-2
v_gene: TRBV25-1
d_gene: TRBD1
abundance: .
len: 15
CDR3aa: CASSEPGQGFYGYTF
CDR3nt: TGTGCCAGCAGTGAACCGGGACAGGGATTCTATGGCTACACCTTC

j_gene: TRBJ2-1
v_gene: TRBV5-1
d_gene: .
abundance: .
len: 14
CDR3aa: CASSLEASRNEQFF
CDR3nt: TGCGCCAGCAGCTTGGAAGCGTCTAGGAATGAGCAGTTCTTC

j_gene: TRBJ2-3
v_gene: TRBV11-2
d_gene: TRBD1
abundance: .
len: 15
CDR3aa: CASSQPTGGQDTQYF
CDR3nt: TGTGCCAGCAGTCAACCGACAGGGGGACAAGATACGCAGTATTTT

j_gene: TRBJ2-7
v_gene: TRBV10-3
d_gene: TRBD1
abundance: .
len: 15
CDR3aa: CAISEPGQSSYEQYF
CDR3nt: TGTGCCATCAGTGAGCCGGGACAGAGCTCCTACGAGCAGTACTTC

j_gene: TRBJ1-4
v_gene: TRBV14
d_gene: .
abundance: .
len: 18
CDR3aa: CASSHQAAGFATNEKLFF
CDR3nt: TGTGCCAGCAGCCACCAGGCTGCAGGGTTTGCAACTAATGAAAAACTGTTTTTT

j_gene: TRBJ2-5
v_gene: TRBV7-8
d_gene: TRBD1
abundance: .
len: 14
CDR3aa: CASSTNRGSETQYF
CDR3nt: TGTGCCAGCAGCACGAACAGGGGTTCGGAGACCCAGTACTTC

j_gene: TRBJ1-6
v_gene: TRBV2
d_gene: .
abundance: .
len: 13
CDR3aa: CASTRADNSPLHF
CDR3nt: TGTGCCAGCACGCGGGCCGATAATTCACCCCTCCACTTT

j_gene: TRBJ2-5
v_gene: TRBV11-3
d_gene: .
abundance: .
len: 14
CDR3aa: CASSYTGPRETQYF
CDR3nt: TGTGCCAGCAGCTACACAGGCCCACGAGAGACCCAGTACTTC

j_gene: TRBJ2-3
v_gene: TRBV6-6
d_gene: TRBD1
abundance: .
len: 16
CDR3aa: CASSSTFQGATDTQYF
CDR3nt: TGTGCCAGCAGTTCTACTTTCCAGGGGGCTACAGATACGCAGTATTTT

j_gene: TRBJ2-4
v_gene: TRBV18
d_gene: .
abundance: once
len: 15
CDR3aa: CASSPLTGPQNIQYF
CDR3nt: TGTGCCAGCTCACCTCTAACAGGGCCCCAAAACATTCAGTACTTC

j_gene: TRBJ2-7
v_gene: TRBV29-1
d_gene: TRBD1
abundance: once
len: 15
CDR3aa: CSVLSTGKLEYEQYF
CDR3nt: TGCAGCGTACTTTCGACAGGGAAATTAGAGTACGAGCAGTACTTC

j_gene: TRBJ2-1
v_gene: TRBV7-2
d_gene: TRBD2
abundance: few
len: 14
CDR3aa: CASSPTSVRGEQFF
CDR3nt: TGTGCCAGCAGCCCAACTAGCGTGCGAGGTGAGCAGTTCTTC

j_gene: TRBJ1-6
v_gene: TRBV19
d_gene: .
abundance: once
len: 13
CDR3aa: CASSIPGNSPLHF
CDR3nt: TGTGCCAGTAGTATCCCCGGGAATTCACCCCTCCACTTT

j_gene: TRBJ1-2
v_gene: TRBV19
d_gene: .
abundance: once
len: 12
CDR3aa: CASSAGFDGYTF
CDR3nt: TGTGCCAGTAGTGCAGGGTTCGACGGCTACACCTTC

j_gene: TRBJ1-5
v_gene: TRBV6-6
d_gene: .
abundance: once
len: 16
CDR3aa: CASRHSTGTRNQPQHF
CDR3nt: TGTGCCAGCAGACACTCAACCGGGACAAGAAATCAGCCCCAGCATTTT

j_gene: TRBJ2-1
v_gene: TRBV7-9
d_gene: TRBD2
abundance: .
len: 17
CDR3aa: CASSSRLAGAKSNEQFF
CDR3nt: TGTGCCAGCAGCTCGAGACTAGCGGGAGCCAAGAGCAATGAGCAGTTCTTC

j_gene: TRBJ2-3
v_gene: TRBV5-5
d_gene: TRBD1
abundance: .
len: 16
CDR3aa: CASSFGTGGAADTQYF
CDR3nt: TGTGCCAGCAGCTTTGGTACAGGGGGCGCGGCAGATACGCAGTATTTT

j_gene: TRBJ2-2
v_gene: TRBV14
d_gene: .
abundance: .
len: 15
CDR3aa: CASSQVRGITGELFF
CDR3nt: TGTGCCAGCAGCCAAGTCAGGGGTATCACCGGGGAGCTGTTTTTT

j_gene: TRBJ2-3
v_gene: TRBV6-2/TRBV6-3
d_gene: TRBD2
abundance: .
len: 14
CDR3aa: CASSYSGGTDTQYF
CDR3nt: TGTGCCAGCAGTTACTCCGGGGGGACGGATACGCAGTATTTT

j_gene: TRBJ1-1
v_gene: TRBV12-3/TRBV12-4
d_gene: .
abundance: .
len: 13
CDR3aa: CASSFRGSPEAFF
CDR3nt: TGTGCCAGCAGTTTTAGGGGGAGTCCTGAAGCTTTCTTT

j_gene: TRBJ1-1
v_gene: TRBV5-5
d_gene: .
abundance: .
len: 13
CDR3aa: CASSLVPRGEAFF
CDR3nt: TGTGCCAGCAGCTTGGTTCCGCGAGGTGAAGCTTTCTTT

j_gene: TRBJ2-5
v_gene: TRBV5-1
d_gene: .
abundance: .
len: 16
CDR3aa: CASSLVVSLRGETQYF
CDR3nt: TGCGCCAGCAGCTTGGTTGTCAGCCTAAGAGGGGAGACCCAGTACTTC

j_gene: TRBJ1-4
v_gene: TRBV18
d_gene: TRBD1
abundance: .
len: 15
CDR3aa: CASSSTGATNEKLFF
CDR3nt: TGTGCCAGCTCATCGACAGGGGCAACTAATGAAAAACTGTTTTTT

j_gene: TRBJ1-3
v_gene: TRBV5-4
d_gene: .
abundance: few
len: 13
CDR3aa: CASSLQVENTIYF
CDR3nt: TGTGCCAGCAGCTTACAGGTCGAAAACACCATATATTTT

j_gene: TRBJ2-2
v_gene: TRBV10-1
d_gene: .
abundance: .
len: 17
CDR3aa: CASSESGAGENTGELFF
CDR3nt: TGCGCCAGCAGTGAGTCCGGAGCGGGCGAAAACACCGGGGAGCTGTTTTTT

j_gene: TRBJ2-7
v_gene: TRBV19
d_gene: TRBD1
abundance: .
len: 16
CDR3aa: CASSTLDRGIRREQYF
CDR3nt: TGTGCCAGTAGTACCCTAGACAGGGGAATTCGGCGCGAGCAGTACTTC

j_gene: TRBJ1-2
v_gene: TRBV7-9
d_gene: TRBD1
abundance: .
len: 15
CDR3aa: CASSSTGSRDYGYTF
CDR3nt: TGTGCCAGCAGCTCGACAGGGAGTCGAGACTATGGCTACACCTTC

j_gene: TRBJ2-3
v_gene: TRBV5-1
d_gene: TRBD2
abundance: once
len: 17
CDR3aa: CASSSLGPSGSTDTQYF
CDR3nt: TGCGCCAGCAGCAGCTTGGGGCCTAGCGGGAGCACAGATACGCAGTATTTT

j_gene: TRBJ2-1
v_gene: TRBV6-1
d_gene: .
abundance: .
len: 12
CDR3aa: CASSEGSDEQFF
CDR3nt: TGTGCCAGCAGTGAAGGTAGTGATGAGCAGTTCTTC

j_gene: TRBJ1-1
v_gene: TRBV7-2
d_gene: .
abundance: .
len: 13
CDR3aa: CASSLALGTEAFF
CDR3nt: TGTGCCAGCAGCTTAGCGCTAGGTACTGAAGCTTTCTTT

j_gene: TRBJ2-1
v_gene: TRBV6-5
d_gene: TRBD1
abundance: .
len: 14
CDR3aa: CASSITGTGNEQFF
CDR3nt: TGTGCCAGCAGTATCACCGGGACAGGGAATGAGCAGTTCTTC

j_gene: TRBJ2-7
v_gene: TRBV5-1
d_gene: .
abundance: few
len: 13
CDR3aa: CASSLGGPYEQYF
CDR3nt: TGCGCCAGCAGCTTGGGGGGGCCCTACGAGCAGTACTTC

j_gene: TRBJ2-3
v_gene: TRBV29-1
d_gene: .
abundance: .
len: 13
CDR3aa: CSVRLGGTDTQYF
CDR3nt: TGCAGCGTTCGACTAGGGGGCACAGATACGCAGTATTTT

j_gene: TRBJ2-3
v_gene: TRBV7-9
d_gene: TRBD2
abundance: once
len: 16
CDR3aa: CASSAKGLAGTDTQYF
CDR3nt: TGTGCCAGCAGCGCCAAGGGGCTAGCGGGCACAGATACGCAGTATTTT

j_gene: TRBJ1-3
v_gene: TRBV7-2
d_gene: .
abundance: .
len: 15
CDR3aa: CASSLERQPGNTIYF
CDR3nt: TGTGCCAGCAGCTTAGAGAGGCAGCCTGGAAACACCATATATTTT

j_gene: TRBJ2-1
v_gene: TRBV25-1
d_gene: TRBD2
abundance: once
len: 16
CDR3aa: CASSETGTSGGHEQFF
CDR3nt: TGTGCCAGCAGTGAAACCGGGACTAGCGGGGGTCATGAGCAGTTCTTC

j_gene: TRBJ1-2
v_gene: TRBV7-2
d_gene: .
abundance: .
len: 13
CDR3aa: CASSVRGDYGYTF
CDR3nt: TGTGCCAGCAGCGTCAGGGGTGACTATGGCTACACCTTC

j_gene: TRBJ1-3
v_gene: TRBV4-2
d_gene: .
abundance: .
len: 19
CDR3aa: CASSQDPGRVRLGGNTIYF
CDR3nt: TGTGCCAGCAGCCAAGATCCTGGCAGGGTTCGGTTGGGTGGAAACACCATATATTTT

j_gene: TRBJ2-7
v_gene: TRBV5-4
d_gene: TRBD1
abundance: .
len: 14
CDR3aa: CASSQRDRLNEQYF
CDR3nt: TGTGCCAGCAGCCAACGGGACAGGTTGAACGAGCAGTACTTC

j_gene: TRBJ1-2
v_gene: TRBV2
d_gene: .
abundance: .
len: 16
CDR3aa: CASSDTRVPSNYGYTF
CDR3nt: TGTGCCAGCAGTGACACCAGGGTACCCTCTAACTATGGCTACACCTTC

j_gene: TRBJ1-1
v_gene: TRBV6-6
d_gene: TRBD1
abundance: once
len: 15
CDR3aa: CASSKGDRVNTEAFF
CDR3nt: TGTGCCAGCAGTAAAGGGGACAGGGTTAACACTGAAGCTTTCTTT

j_gene: TRBJ2-7
v_gene: TRBV2
d_gene: TRBD1
abundance: .
len: 18
CDR3aa: CASRPTLIRQGGSDEQYF
CDR3nt: TGTGCCAGCAGACCCACACTAATACGACAGGGTGGGTCGGACGAGCAGTACTTC

j_gene: TRBJ2-1
v_gene: TRBV6-2/TRBV6-3
d_gene: TRBD2
abundance: .
len: 16
CDR3aa: CASSYSGRGEVNEQFF
CDR3nt: TGTGCCAGCAGTTACTCGGGACGGGGGGAGGTTAATGAGCAGTTCTTC

j_gene: TRBJ2-5
v_gene: TRBV6-5
d_gene: .
abundance: .
len: 13
CDR3aa: CASRMTQEETQYF
CDR3nt: TGTGCCAGCAGGATGACTCAAGAAGAGACCCAGTACTTC

j_gene: TRBJ2-1
v_gene: TRBV19
d_gene: .
abundance: .
len: 12
CDR3aa: CASSPLEGGQFF
CDR3nt: TGTGCCAGTAGTCCCCTGGAAGGGGGGCAGTTCTTC

j_gene: TRBJ2-5
v_gene: TRBV13
d_gene: TRBD1
abundance: .
len: 14
CDR3aa: CASSPMDRGETQYF
CDR3nt: TGTGCCAGCAGCCCAATGGACAGGGGAGAGACCCAGTACTTC

j_gene: TRBJ2-7
v_gene: TRBV15
d_gene: TRBD1
abundance: .
len: 16
CDR3aa: CATSRDVWTGGLEQYF
CDR3nt: TGTGCCACCAGCAGAGATGTTTGGACAGGGGGGCTCGAGCAGTACTTC

j_gene: TRBJ2-7
v_gene: TRBV4-1
d_gene: .
abundance: .
len: 14
CDR3aa: CASSHPIKSYEQYF
CDR3nt: TGCGCCAGCAGCCACCCTATCAAATCCTACGAGCAGTACTTC

j_gene: TRBJ1-6
v_gene: TRBV24-1
d_gene: .
abundance: .
len: 14
CDR3aa: CATHDGLNNSPLHF
CDR3nt: TGTGCCACCCACGACGGACTGAATAATTCACCCCTCCACTTT

j_gene: TRBJ1-5
v_gene: TRBV7-2
d_gene: .
abundance: .
len: 15
CDR3aa: CASSLWSNNNQPQHF
CDR3nt: TGTGCCAGCAGCTTATGGTCAAACAACAATCAGCCCCAGCATTTT

j_gene: TRBJ2-7
v_gene: TRBV6-4
d_gene: .
abundance: .
len: 15
CDR3aa: CASSEASLSSYEQYF
CDR3nt: TGTGCCAGCAGTGAGGCTAGCCTCTCATCTTACGAGCAGTACTTC

j_gene: TRBJ2-2
v_gene: TRBV6-1
d_gene: TRBD2
abundance: .
len: 16
CDR3aa: CASSAGGTLGTGELFF
CDR3nt: TGTGCCAGCAGTGCGGGGGGGACCCTGGGCACCGGGGAGCTGTTTTTT